This T cell receptor beta chain originates from a study of shared clonotypes between healthy human individuals. Study conclusions and caveats: Researchers found naive subsets generally carried larger estimated richness than memory subsets. Across a handful of donors, naive CD4 shared 5% to 6%, naive CD8 more than 3%, memory CD4 roughly 2.5%, memory CD8 under 0.5%. Shared clonotypes across all four donors exceeded non-shared ones in generation probability.

All the donors were Caucasian adults who lived in Nashville, Tennessee. Per the germline V gene, CDR1 is SGHVS and CDR2 is FQNEAQ. V was clipped by 1 base and J by 1 base, with 11 bases between them. CDR3 length: 15 amino acids. The repertoire was sequenced with immunoSEQ multiplex PCR; TCRdb's copy has only in-frame clones and lacks some. The table includes nearly 1,000,000 clones, over 75% detected once. On this clone: Its antigen is currently unknown.

Sequencing was carried out using memory CD4+ T cells sorted from blood. The subset was: CD45RA-negative fraction. This TCR was sampled from a man aged 18 to 29 in good health. This rearrangement joins TRBV7-8 to TRBJ2-7, with unresolved D. DNA of the CDR3: TGTGCCAGCAGCTTAGACGGTCACAAATCCTACGAGCAGTACTTC. Amino acids: CASSLDGHKSYEQYF.